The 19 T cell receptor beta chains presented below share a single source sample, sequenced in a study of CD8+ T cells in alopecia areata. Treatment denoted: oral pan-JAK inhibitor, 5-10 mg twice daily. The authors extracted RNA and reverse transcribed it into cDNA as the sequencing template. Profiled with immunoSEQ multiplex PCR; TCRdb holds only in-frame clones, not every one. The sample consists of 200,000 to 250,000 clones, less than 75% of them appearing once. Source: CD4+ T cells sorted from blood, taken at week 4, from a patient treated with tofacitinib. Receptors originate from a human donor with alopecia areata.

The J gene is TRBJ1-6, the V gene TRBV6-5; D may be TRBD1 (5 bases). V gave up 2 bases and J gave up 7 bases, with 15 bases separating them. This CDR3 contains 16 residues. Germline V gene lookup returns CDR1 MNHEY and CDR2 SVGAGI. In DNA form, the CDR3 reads TGTGCCAGCAGTTACGGCGGGACGCGACGGAATTCACCCCTCCACTTT. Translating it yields CASSYGGTRRNSPLHF.

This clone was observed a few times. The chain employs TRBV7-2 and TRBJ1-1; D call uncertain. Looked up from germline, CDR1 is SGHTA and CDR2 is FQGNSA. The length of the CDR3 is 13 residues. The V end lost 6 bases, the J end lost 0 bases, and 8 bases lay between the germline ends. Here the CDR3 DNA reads TGTGCCAGCAGGAACCCCATGAACACTGAAGCTTTCTTT. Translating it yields CASRNPMNTEAFF.

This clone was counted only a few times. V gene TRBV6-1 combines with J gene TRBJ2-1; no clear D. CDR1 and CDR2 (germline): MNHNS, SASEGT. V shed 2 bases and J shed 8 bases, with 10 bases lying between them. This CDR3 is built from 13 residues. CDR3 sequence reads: CASSETRLDEQFF. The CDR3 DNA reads TGTGCCAGCAGTGAAACGCGTTTGGATGAGCAGTTCTTC.

Here the CDR3 DNA reads TGTGCCAGCAGCCATGACAGGAGTGCTTATCAGCCCCAGCATTTT. It codes for CASSHDRSAYQPQHF. The chain has TRBV6-5 and TRBJ1-5, with D maybe TRBD1 (6 bases). The CDR3 has 15 residues. Germline V gene sequence: CDR1 MNHEY, CDR2 SVGAGI. The V gene lost 6 bases and the J gene lost 5 bases, with 17 bases spanning the gap.

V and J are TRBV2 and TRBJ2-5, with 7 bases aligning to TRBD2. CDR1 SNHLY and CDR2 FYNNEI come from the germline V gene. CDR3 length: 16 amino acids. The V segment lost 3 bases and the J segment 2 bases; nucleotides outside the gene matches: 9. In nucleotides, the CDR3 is TGTGCCAGCAGTGAGTCCCTAGCGCGGGGGCAAGAGACCCAGTACTTC. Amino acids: CASSESLARGQETQYF.

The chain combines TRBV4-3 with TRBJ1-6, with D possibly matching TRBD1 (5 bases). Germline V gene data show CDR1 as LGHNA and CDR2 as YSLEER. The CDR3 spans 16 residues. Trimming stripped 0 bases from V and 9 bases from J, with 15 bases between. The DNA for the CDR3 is TGCGCCAGCAGCCAAGATTGGGACCAGGGAGGTTCACCCCTCCACTTT. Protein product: CASSQDWDQGGSPLHF.

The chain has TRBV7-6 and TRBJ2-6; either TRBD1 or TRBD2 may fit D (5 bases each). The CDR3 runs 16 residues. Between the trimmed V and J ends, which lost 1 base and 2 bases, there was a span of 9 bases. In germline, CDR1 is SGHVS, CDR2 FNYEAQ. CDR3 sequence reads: CASSLDGGPGANVLTF. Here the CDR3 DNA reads TGTGCCAGCAGCTTAGATGGGGGACCTGGGGCCAACGTCCTGACTTTC.

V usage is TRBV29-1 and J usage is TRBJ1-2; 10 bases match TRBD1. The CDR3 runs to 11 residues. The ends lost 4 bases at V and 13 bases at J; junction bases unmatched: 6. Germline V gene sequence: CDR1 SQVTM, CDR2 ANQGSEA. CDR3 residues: CSVGGQGMITF. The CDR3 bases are TGCAGCGTTGGGGGACAGGGGATGATCACCTTC.

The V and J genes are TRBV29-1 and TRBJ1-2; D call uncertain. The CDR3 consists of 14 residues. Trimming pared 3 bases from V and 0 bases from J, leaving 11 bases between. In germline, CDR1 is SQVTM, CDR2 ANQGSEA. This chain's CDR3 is CSVDSSLTNYGYTF. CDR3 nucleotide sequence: TGCAGCGTTGACAGCAGCCTAACTAACTATGGCTACACCTTC.

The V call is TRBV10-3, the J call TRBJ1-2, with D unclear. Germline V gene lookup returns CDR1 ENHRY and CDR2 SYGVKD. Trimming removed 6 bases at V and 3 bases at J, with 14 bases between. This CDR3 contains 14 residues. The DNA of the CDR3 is TGTGCCATCAGGTTGGAACCGCCCGACTATGGCTACACCTTC. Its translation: CAIRLEPPDYGYTF.

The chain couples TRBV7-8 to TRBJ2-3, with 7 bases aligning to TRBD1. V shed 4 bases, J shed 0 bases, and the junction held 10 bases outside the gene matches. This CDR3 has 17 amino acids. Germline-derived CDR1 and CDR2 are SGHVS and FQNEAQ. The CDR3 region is CASSSRPGGTSTDTQYF. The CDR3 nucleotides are TGTGCCAGCAGCTCTAGACCAGGGGGAACTAGCACAGATACGCAGTATTTT.

The CDR3 DNA follows: TGTGCCAGCAGCTTCCCGCAGGCCGACTATGGCTACACCTTC. The encoded protein is CASSFPQADYGYTF. This chain joins TRBV5-4 and TRBJ1-2, with D hard to call. V was cut by 2 bases and J by 3 bases, with 11 bases left in between. Germline CDR1 SGHNT, CDR2 YYREEE (reference sequence). This CDR3 has 14 amino acids.

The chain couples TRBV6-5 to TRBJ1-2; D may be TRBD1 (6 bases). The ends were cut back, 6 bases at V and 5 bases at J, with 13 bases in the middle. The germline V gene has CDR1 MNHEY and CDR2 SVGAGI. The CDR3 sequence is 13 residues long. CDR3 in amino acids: CASRTGMGYGYTF. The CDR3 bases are TGTGCCAGCAGAACAGGGATGGGGTATGGCTACACCTTC.

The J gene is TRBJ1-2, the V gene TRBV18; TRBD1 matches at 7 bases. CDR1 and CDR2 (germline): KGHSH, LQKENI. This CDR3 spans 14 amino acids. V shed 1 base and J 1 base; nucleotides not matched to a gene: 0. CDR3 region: CASSPRQGNYGYTF. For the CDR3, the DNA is TGTGCCAGCTCACCACGACAGGGTAACTATGGCTACACCTTC.

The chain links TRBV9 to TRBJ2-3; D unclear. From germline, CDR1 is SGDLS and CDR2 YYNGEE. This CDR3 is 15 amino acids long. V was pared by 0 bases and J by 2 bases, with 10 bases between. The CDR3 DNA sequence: TGTGCCAGCAGCGTAGAGGCCAGACCCACAGATACGCAGTATTTT. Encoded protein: CASSVEARPTDTQYF.

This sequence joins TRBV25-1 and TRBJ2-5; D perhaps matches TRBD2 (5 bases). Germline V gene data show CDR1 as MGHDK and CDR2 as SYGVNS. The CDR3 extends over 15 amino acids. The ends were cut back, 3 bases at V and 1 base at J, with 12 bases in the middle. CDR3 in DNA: TGTGCCAGCAGTGATGAGGGCAGACTCCAAGAGACCCAGTACTTC. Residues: CASSDEGRLQETQYF.

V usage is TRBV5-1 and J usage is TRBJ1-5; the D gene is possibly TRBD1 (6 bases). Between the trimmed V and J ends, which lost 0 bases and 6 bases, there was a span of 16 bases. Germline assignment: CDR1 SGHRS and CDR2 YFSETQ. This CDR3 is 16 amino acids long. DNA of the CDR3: TGCGCCAGCAGCTTGGAAAAACAGGGTGGCGGTCAGCCCCAGCATTTT. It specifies CASSLEKQGGGQPQHF.

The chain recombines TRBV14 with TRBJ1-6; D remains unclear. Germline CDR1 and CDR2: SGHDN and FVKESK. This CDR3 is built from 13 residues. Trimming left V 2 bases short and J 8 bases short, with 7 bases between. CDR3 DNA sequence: TGTGCCAGCAGCCAAACACCGTATTCACCCCTCCACTTT. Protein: CASSQTPYSPLHF.

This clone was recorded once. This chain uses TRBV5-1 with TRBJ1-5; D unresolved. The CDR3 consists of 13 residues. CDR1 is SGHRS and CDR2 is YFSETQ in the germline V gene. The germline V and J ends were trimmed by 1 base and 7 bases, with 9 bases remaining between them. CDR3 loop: CASSLNIGQPQHF. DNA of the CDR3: TGCGCCAGCAGCTTGAACATCGGGCAGCCCCAGCATTTT.